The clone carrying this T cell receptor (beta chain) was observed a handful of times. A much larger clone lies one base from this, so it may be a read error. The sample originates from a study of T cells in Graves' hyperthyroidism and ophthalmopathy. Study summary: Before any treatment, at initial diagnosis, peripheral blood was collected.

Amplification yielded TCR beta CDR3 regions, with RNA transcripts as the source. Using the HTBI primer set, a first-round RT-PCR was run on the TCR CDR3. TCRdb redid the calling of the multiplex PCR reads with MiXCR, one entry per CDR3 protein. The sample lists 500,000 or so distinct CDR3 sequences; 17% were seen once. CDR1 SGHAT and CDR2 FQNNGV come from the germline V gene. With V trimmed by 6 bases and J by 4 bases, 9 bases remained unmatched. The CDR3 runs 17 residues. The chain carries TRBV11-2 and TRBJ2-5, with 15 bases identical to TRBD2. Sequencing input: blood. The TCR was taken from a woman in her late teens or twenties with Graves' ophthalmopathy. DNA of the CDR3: TGTGCCAGCAGAAGGGGACTAGCGGGAGGCGGCACAGAGACCCAGTACTTC. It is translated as CASRRGLAGGGTETQYF.